These T cell receptor beta chains were read from a single sample in a study of regulatory T cells in long-lasting Graves disease. MiXCR, applied by TCRdb to the multiplex PCR reads, yields one record per CDR3 protein. The sample yields roughly 500,000 distinct CDR3 sequences, around 15% seen once. This sample also belongs to another study, concerning T cells in Graves' hyperthyroidism and ophthalmopathy.

The sequenced sample was peripheral blood mononuclear cells (PBMCs), obtained at new diagnosis, from a patient treated with antithyroid drugs. Receptors originate from a woman aged 45-59 years with Graves disease. CDR3s include the opening cysteine and the closing phenylalanine or tryptophan. D genes are given only for firm matches. Rows give clone size only sometimes, using once, few, many, or a class for an expanded clone.

V gene	D gene	J gene	clone size	CDR3 protein	CDR3 DNA
TRBV5-1	NA	TRBJ2-7	NA	CASSFGTSSYEQYF	TGCGCCAGCAGCTTTGGGACAAGCTCCTACGAGCAGTACTTC
TRBV27	NA	TRBJ2-7	NA	CASSPTASYGQYF	TGTGCCAGCAGTCCGACGGCCTCCTACGGGCAGTACTTC
TRBV20-1	TRBD2	TRBJ2-7	once	CSASGTSAYEQYF	TGCAGTGCGTCCGGGACTAGCGCCTACGAGCAGTACTTC
TRBV28	TRBD1	TRBJ2-1	many	CASGTAFGPSSYNEQFF	TGTGCCAGCGGGACAGCTTTTGGGCCTAGCTCCTACAATGAGCAGTTCTTC
TRBV25-1	TRBD2	TRBJ2-1	NA	CASSDHLAGEGDEQFF	TGTGCCAGCAGTGATCATCTAGCGGGAGAAGGGGATGAGCAGTTCTTC
TRBV20-1	TRBD1	TRBJ2-1	NA	CSAREDPDRGRYNEQFF	TGCAGTGCTAGAGAGGATCCGGACAGGGGGCGATACAATGAGCAGTTCTTC
TRBV6-1	NA	TRBJ1-1	few	CASSEPSGDQKAFF	TGTGCCAGCAGTGAACCTTCCGGGGACCAAAAAGCTTTCTTT
TRBV30	NA	TRBJ2-7	few	CAWSVYSTGLSYEQYF	TGTGCCTGGAGTGTCTATTCGACAGGCCTTTCCTACGAGCAGTACTTC
TRBV5-6	TRBD2	TRBJ2-5	many	CASSSGGTQYF	TGTGCCAGCAGCTCGGGAGGGACGCAGTACTTC
TRBV5-4	NA	TRBJ2-1	once	CASSLGRGLTSAEQFF	TGTGCCAGCAGCTTGGGTCGCGGGCTGACTAGTGCTGAGCAGTTCTTC
TRBV28	TRBD1	TRBJ2-7	NA	CASSALPGQFGYEQYF	TGTGCCAGCAGCGCTTTGCCGGGACAGTTCGGTTACGAGCAGTACTTC
TRBV6-1	TRBD1	TRBJ1-3	NA	CASSEATGGEDTIYF	TGTGCCAGCAGTGAAGCGACAGGGGGCGAGGACACCATATATTTT
TRBV28	NA	TRBJ1-4	many	CASSPWGAEGEKLFF	TGTGCCAGCAGTCCCTGGGGGGCGGAGGGAGAAAAACTGTTTTTT
TRBV2	NA	TRBJ2-6	NA	CASSSTDPGANVLTF	TGTGCCAGCAGTAGTACGGATCCTGGGGCCAACGTCCTGACTTTC
TRBV19	NA	TRBJ2-1	NA	CASSIGSGVAQNEQFF	TGTGCCAGTAGTATAGGCTCAGGGGTAGCTCAGAATGAGCAGTTCTTC
TRBV25-1	TRBD1	TRBJ1-6	NA	CASQAGQGTFGSYNSPLHF	TGTGCCAGCCAAGCGGGACAGGGTACTTTCGGCTCCTATAATTCACCCCTCCACTTT
TRBV5-1	TRBD2	TRBJ2-1	few	CASSLTSGSLNEQFF	TGCGCCAGCAGTTTAACTAGCGGGAGCCTCAATGAGCAGTTCTTC
TRBV5-1	NA	TRBJ2-3	few	CASSWGRAERGLDTQYF	TGCGCCAGCAGCTGGGGGCGAGCGGAGAGGGGACTGGATACGCAGTATTTT
TRBV30	TRBD2	TRBJ2-1	many	CAWSRLAGAYNEQFF	TGTGCCTGGAGTAGGCTAGCGGGAGCGTACAATGAGCAGTTCTTC
TRBV5-1	NA	TRBJ1-5	NA	CASSLEEGHSNQPQHF	TGCGCCAGCAGCTTGGAAGAGGGCCATAGCAATCAGCCCCAGCATTTT
TRBV20-1	NA	TRBJ1-5	NA	CSAREEVIINQPQHF	TGCAGTGCTAGAGAGGAGGTCATCATCAATCAGCCCCAGCATTTT
TRBV7-9	NA	TRBJ1-5	many	CASSLDVQPQHF	TGTGCCAGCAGCTTAGATGTTCAGCCCCAGCATTTT
TRBV3-1	TRBD1	TRBJ1-1	many	CASSHPDRAPEAFF	TGTGCCAGCAGCCACCCGGACAGGGCCCCTGAAGCTTTCTTT
TRBV20-1	NA	TRBJ1-3	many	CSARTSGNTIYF	TGCAGTGCTAGAACCTCTGGAAACACCATATATTTT
TRBV2	NA	TRBJ1-5	few	CASNLGGNSNQPQHF	TGTGCCAGCAACCTTGGGGGGAATAGCAATCAGCCCCAGCATTTT
TRBV9	NA	TRBJ2-1	few	CASSVWGDNEQFF	TGTGCCAGCAGCGTTTGGGGAGACAATGAGCAGTTCTTC
TRBV2	TRBD2	TRBJ2-5	many	CASSIAGGGETQYF	TGTGCCAGCAGTATAGCGGGAGGTGGTGAGACCCAGTACTTC
TRBV18	TRBD1	TRBJ1-1	NA	CASSKGTVNTEAFF	TGTGCCAGCTCAAAAGGGACAGTGAACACTGAAGCTTTCTTT